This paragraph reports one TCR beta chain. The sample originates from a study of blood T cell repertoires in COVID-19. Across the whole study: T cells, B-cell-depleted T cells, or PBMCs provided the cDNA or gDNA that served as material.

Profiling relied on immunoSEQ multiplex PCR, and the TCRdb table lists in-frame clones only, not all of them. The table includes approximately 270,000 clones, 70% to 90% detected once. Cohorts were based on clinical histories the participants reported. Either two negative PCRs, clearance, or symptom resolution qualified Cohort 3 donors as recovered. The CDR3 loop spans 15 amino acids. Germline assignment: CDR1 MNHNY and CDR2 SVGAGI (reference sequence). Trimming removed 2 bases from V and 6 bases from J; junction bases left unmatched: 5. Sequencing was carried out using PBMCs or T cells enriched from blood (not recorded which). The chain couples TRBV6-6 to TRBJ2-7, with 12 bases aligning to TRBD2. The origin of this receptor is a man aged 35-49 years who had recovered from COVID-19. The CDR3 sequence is CASSYLAGGEGEQYF. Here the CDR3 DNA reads TGTGCCAGCAGTTACCTAGCGGGAGGGGAAGGCGAGCAGTACTTC.